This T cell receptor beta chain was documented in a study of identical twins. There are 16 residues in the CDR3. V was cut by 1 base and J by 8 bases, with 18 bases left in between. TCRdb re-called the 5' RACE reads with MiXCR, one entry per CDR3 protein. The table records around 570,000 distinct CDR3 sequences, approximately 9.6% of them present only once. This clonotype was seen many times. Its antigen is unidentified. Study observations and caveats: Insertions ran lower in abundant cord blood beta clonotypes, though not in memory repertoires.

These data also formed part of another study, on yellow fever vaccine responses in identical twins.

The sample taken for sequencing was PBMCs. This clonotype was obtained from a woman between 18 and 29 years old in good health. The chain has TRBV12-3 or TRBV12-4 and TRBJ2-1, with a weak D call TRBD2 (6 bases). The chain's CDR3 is CASSLGLALGGDEQFF. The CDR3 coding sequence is TGTGCCAGCAGTTTAGGGTTAGCCCTCGGGGGTGATGAGCAGTTCTTC.